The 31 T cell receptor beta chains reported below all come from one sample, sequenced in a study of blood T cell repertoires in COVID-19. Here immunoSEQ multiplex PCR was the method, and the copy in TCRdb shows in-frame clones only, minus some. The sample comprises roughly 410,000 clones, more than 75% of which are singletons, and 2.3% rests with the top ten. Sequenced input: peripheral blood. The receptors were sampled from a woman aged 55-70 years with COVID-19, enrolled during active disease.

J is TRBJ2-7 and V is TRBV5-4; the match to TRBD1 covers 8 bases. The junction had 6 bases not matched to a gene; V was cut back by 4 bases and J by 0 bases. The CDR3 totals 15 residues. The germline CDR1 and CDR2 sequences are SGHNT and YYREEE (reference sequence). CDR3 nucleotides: TGTGCCAGCAGCACCCGACAGGGGAGCTCCTACGAGCAGTACTTC. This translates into CASSTRQGSSYEQYF.

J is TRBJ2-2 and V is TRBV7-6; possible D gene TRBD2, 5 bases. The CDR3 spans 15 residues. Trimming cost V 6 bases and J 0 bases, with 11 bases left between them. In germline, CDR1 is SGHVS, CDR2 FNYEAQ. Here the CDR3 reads CASRSYGANTGELFF. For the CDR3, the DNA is TGTGCCAGCAGATCGTACGGGGCGAACACCGGGGAGCTGTTTTTT.

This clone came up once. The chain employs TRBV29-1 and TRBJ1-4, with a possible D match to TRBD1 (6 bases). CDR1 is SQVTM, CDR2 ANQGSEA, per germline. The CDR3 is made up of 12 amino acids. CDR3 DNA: TGCAGTGGGGGGGGCGGTAATGAAAAACTGTTTTTT. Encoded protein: CSGGGGNEKLFF.

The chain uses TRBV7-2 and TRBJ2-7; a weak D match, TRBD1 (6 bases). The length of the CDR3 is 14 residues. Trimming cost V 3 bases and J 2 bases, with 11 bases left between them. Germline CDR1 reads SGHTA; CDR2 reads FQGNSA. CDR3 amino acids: CASSLQGSPYEQYF. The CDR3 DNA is TGTGCCAGCAGCTTGCAGGGGTCCCCCTACGAGCAGTACTTC.

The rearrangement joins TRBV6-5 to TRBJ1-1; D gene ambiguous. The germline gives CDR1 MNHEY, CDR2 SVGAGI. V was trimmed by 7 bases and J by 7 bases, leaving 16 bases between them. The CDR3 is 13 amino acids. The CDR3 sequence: CASTSGVQIEAFF. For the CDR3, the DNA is TGTGCCAGCACCTCCGGGGTACAGATTGAAGCTTTCTTT.

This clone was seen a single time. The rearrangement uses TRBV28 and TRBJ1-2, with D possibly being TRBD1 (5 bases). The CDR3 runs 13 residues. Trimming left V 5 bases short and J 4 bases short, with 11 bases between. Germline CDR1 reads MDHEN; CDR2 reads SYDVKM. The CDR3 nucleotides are TGTGCCAGCAGTCCCTCAGGGTTCTATGGCTACACCTTC. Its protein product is CASSPSGFYGYTF.

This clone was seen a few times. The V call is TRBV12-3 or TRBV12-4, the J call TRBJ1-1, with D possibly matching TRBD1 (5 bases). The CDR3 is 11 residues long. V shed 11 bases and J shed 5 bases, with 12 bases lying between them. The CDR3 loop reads CAARVGTEAFF. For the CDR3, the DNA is TGTGCCGCCAGGGTAGGGACTGAAGCTTTCTTT.

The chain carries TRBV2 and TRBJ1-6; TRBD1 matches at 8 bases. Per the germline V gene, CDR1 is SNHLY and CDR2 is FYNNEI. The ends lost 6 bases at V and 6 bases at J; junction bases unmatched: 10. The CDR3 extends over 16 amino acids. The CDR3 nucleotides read TGTGCCAGCAGAGCTTATGGACAGGGTTCTAATTCACCCCTCCACTTT. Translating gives CASRAYGQGSNSPLHF.

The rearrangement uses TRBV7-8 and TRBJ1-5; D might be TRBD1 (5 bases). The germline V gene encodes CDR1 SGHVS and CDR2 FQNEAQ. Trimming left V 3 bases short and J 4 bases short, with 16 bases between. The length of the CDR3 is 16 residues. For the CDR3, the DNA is TGTGCCAGCAGCTTCTCTAGAGTCGGGGGGAATCAGCCCCAGCATTTT. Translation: CASSFSRVGGNQPQHF.

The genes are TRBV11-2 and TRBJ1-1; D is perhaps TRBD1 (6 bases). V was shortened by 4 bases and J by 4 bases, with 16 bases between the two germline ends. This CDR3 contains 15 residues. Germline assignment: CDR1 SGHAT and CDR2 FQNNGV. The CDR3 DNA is TGTGCCAGCAGCTCGGCGGGGGCAGGGATCACTGAAGCTTTCTTT. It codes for CASSSAGAGITEAFF.

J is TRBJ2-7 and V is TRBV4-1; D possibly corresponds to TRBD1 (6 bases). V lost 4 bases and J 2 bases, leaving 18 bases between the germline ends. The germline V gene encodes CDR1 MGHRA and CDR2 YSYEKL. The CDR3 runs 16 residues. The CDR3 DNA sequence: TGCGCCAGCAGCCCCCGTCTCGAGTGGGGGCCCTACGAGCAGTACTTC. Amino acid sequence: CASSPRLEWGPYEQYF.

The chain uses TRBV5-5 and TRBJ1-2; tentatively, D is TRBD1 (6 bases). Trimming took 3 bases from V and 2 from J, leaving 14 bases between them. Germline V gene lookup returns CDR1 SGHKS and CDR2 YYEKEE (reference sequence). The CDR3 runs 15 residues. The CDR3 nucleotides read TGTGCCAGCAGCTCGGGCGACAGGCAGAACTATGGCTACACCTTC. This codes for CASSSGDRQNYGYTF.

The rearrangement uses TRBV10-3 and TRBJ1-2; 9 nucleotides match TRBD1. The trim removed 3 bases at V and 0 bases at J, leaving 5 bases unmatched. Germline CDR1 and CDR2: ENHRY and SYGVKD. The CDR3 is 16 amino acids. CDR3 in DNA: TGTGCCATCAGTGAAACCGGGACAGGGACTAACTATGGCTACACCTTC. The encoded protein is CAISETGTGTNYGYTF.

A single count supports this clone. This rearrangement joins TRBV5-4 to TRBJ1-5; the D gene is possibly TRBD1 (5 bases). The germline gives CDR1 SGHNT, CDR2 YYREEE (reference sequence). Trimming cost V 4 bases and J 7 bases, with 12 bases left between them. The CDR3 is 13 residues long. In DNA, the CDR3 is TGTGCCAGCAGCGCGGGACTCGGGCAGCCCCAGCATTTT. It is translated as CASSAGLGQPQHF.

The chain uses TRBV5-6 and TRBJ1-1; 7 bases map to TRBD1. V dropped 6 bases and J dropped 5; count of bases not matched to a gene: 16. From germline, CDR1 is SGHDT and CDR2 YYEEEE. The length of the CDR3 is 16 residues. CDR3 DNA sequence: TGTGCCAGCACCCCCTTAGGGTTCACAGGGGTAACTGAAGCTTTCTTT. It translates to CASTPLGFTGVTEAFF.

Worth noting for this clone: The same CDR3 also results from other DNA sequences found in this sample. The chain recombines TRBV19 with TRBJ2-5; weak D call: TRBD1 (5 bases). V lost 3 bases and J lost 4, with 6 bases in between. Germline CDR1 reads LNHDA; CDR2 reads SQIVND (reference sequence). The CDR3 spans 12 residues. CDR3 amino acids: CASSIQGETQYF. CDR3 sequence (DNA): TGTGCCAGTAGTATCCAGGGAGAGACCCAGTACTTC.

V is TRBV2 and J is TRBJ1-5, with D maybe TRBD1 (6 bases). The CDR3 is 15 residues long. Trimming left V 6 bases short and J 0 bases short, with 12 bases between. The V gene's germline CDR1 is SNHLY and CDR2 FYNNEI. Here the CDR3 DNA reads TGTGCCAGCAGAGCTCAGGGGTATAGCAATCAGCCCCAGCATTTT. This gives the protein CASRAQGYSNQPQHF.

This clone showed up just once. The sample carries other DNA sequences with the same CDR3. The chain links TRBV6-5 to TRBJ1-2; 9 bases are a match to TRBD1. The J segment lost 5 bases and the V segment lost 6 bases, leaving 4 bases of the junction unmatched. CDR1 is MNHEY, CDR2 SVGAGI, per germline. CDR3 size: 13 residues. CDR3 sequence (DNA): TGTGCCAGCAGCCCCGACAGGGGGTATGGCTACACCTTC. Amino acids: CASSPDRGYGYTF.

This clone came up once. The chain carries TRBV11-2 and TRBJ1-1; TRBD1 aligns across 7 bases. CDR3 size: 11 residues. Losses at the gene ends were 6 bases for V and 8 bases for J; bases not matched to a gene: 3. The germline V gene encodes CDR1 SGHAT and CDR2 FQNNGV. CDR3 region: CASRGQLEAFF. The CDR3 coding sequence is TGTGCCAGCAGGGGACAGCTCGAAGCTTTCTTT.

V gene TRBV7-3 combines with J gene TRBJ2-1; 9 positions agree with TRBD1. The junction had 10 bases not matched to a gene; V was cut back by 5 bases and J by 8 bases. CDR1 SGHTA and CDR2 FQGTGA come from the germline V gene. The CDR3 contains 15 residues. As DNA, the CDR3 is TGTGCCAGCAGCCCCCCGGGACAGGGTTTGGATGAGCAGTTCTTC. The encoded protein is CASSPPGQGLDEQFF.

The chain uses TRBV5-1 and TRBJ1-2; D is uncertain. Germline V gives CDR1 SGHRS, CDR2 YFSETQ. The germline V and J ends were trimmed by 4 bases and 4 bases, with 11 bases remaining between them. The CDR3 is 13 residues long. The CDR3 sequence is CASSEGVAYGYTF. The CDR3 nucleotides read TGCGCCAGCAGCGAGGGAGTGGCCTATGGCTACACCTTC.

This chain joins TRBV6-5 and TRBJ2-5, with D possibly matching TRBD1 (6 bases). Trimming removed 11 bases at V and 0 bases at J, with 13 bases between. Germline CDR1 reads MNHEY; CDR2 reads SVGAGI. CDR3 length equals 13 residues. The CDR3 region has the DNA TGTGCCCTGGGCCAGGGGAACCAAGAGACCCAGTACTTC. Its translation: CALGQGNQETQYF.

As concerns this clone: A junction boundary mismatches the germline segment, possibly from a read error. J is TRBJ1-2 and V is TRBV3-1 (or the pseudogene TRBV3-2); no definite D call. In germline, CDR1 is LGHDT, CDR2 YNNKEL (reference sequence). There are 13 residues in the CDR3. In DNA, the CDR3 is TGTGCCAGCAGCCAAACAAATAACCATGGCTACACCTTC. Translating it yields CASSQTNNHGYTF.

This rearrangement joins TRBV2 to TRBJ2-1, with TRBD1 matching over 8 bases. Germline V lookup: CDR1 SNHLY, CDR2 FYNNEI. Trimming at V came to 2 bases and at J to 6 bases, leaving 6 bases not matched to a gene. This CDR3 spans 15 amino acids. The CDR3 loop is CASSEQGAGGNEQFF. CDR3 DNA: TGTGCCAGCAGTGAACAGGGGGCCGGGGGCAATGAGCAGTTCTTC.

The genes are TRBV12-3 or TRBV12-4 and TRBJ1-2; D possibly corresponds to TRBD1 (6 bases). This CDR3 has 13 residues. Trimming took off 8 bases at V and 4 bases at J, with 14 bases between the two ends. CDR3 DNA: TGTGCCAGCTGCGCACAGGGTCTCTATGGCTACACCTTC. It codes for CASCAQGLYGYTF.

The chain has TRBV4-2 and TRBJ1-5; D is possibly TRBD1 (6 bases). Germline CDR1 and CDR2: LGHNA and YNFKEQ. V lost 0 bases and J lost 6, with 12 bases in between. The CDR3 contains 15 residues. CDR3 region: CASSQEGGRGQPQHF. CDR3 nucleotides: TGTGCCAGCAGCCAAGAGGGGGGGCGAGGTCAGCCCCAGCATTTT.

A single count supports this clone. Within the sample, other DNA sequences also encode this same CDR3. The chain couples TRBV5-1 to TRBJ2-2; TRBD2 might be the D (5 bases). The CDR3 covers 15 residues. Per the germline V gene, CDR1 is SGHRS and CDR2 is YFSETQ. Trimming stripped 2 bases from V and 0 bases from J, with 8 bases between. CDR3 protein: CASSFRDSNTGELFF. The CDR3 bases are TGCGCCAGCAGCTTTCGGGATTCGAACACCGGGGAGCTGTTTTTT.

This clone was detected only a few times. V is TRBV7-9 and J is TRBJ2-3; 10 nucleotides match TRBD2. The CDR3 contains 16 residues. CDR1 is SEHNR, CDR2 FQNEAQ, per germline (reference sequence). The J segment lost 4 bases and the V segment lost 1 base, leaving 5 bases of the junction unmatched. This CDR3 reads CASSLDSGGASDTQYF. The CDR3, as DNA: TGTGCCAGCAGCTTAGACAGCGGGGGGGCCTCAGATACGCAGTATTTT.

The CDR3 protein is CASSQRGGTEQFF. The CDR3 DNA follows: TGTGCCAGCAGCCAGCGGGGGGGGACCGAGCAGTTCTTC. The rearrangement links TRBV5-4 to TRBJ2-1; TRBD2 matches at 10 bases. The CDR3 runs to 13 residues. V dropped 4 bases and J dropped 10; count of bases not matched to a gene: 5. The germline V gene encodes CDR1 SGHNT and CDR2 YYREEE (reference sequence).

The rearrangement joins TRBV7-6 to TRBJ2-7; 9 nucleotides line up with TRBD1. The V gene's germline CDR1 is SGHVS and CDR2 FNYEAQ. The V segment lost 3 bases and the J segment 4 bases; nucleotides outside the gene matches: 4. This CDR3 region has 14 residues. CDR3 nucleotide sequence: TGTGCCAGCAGCTTCCGGGACAGGGCTTACGAGCAGTACTTC. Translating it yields CASSFRDRAYEQYF.

CDR3 protein: CASRETEYGGYTF. In nucleotides, the CDR3 is TGTGCCAGCAGGGAGACAGAGTATGGGGGCTACACCTTC. The gene calls are TRBV2 and TRBJ1-2, with a possible D match to TRBD1 (5 bases). The CDR3 is made up of 13 amino acids. CDR1 SNHLY and CDR2 FYNNEI come from the germline V gene. With 6 bases removed from V and 8 bases from J, the gap between germline ends came to 16 bases.